A selection of T cell receptor beta chains follows, all from one sample in a study of spatial heterogeneity in lung cancer. MiXCR was run by TCRdb on the 5' RACE reads, yielding one entry per CDR3 protein. The sample lists about 78,000 distinct CDR3 sequences, under 8.5% seen once, with about 6.8% in the top ten. The sample was PBMCs, taken at surgery. Receptors were obtained from a male donor with early-stage non-small cell lung cancer. The conserved cysteine and the conserved F or W are not part of the CDR3 here. D genes are given only for firm matches.

cdr3_aa | v_call | cdr3_length | j_call | d_call
ASSLKSNQPQH | TRBV3-1 | 11 | TRBJ1-5 | -
ASSFKSNTDTQY | TRBV11-2 | 12 | TRBJ2-3 | -
SADGAIHGRQETQY | TRBV20-1 | 14 | TRBJ2-5 | -
ASSQSTTGGKAF | TRBV3-1 | 12 | TRBJ1-1 | -
ATRGRKNTGELF | TRBV24-1 | 12 | TRBJ2-2 | -
SATGQSSEKLF | TRBV20-1 | 11 | TRBJ1-4 | -
ASSSAGTRETQY | TRBV5-4 | 12 | TRBJ2-5 | -
ASSVLGDGDTQY | TRBV6-1 | 12 | TRBJ2-3 | -
ASSPDGRNTGELF | TRBV6-2/TRBV6-3 | 13 | TRBJ2-2 | -
ASSLTSGDPNTGELF | TRBV5-1 | 15 | TRBJ2-2 | TRBD2
ASSPPGYEQY | TRBV7-9 | 10 | TRBJ2-7 | -
SARDYSGNIQY | TRBV20-1 | 11 | TRBJ2-4 | -
SARDRERKNQPQH | TRBV20-1 | 13 | TRBJ1-5 | TRBD1
ASSFGTAGGEAF | TRBV7-9 | 12 | TRBJ1-1 | -
ATSDPGQVRDGTEAF | TRBV24-1 | 15 | TRBJ1-1 | TRBD1
ASSPGTGNNQPQH | TRBV5-1 | 13 | TRBJ1-5 | TRBD1
SVNRAGVEAF | TRBV29-1 | 10 | TRBJ1-1 | -
ASSVSTGTFEQY | TRBV2 | 12 | TRBJ2-7 | TRBD1
ASRLAGGYSYEQY | TRBV28 | 13 | TRBJ2-7 | TRBD2
ASIKQGDSPLH | TRBV28 | 11 | TRBJ1-6 | -
ASSPTAGEGQGSGANVLT | TRBV7-9 | 18 | TRBJ2-6 | TRBD1
SAGRLTSGSADTQY | TRBV20-1 | 14 | TRBJ2-3 | TRBD2
ASSLGGQSGSYEQY | TRBV5-1 | 14 | TRBJ2-7 | -
ASSPDRYLSGYT | TRBV3-1 | 12 | TRBJ1-2 | -
ASSYLPGQGLETQY | TRBV6-5 | 14 | TRBJ2-5 | TRBD1
ASSLFRPAENNYGYT | TRBV5-1 | 15 | TRBJ1-2 | -
SAEAYEQF | TRBV20-1 | 8 | TRBJ2-1 | -
ASSGGLPGLAGHNEQF | TRBV4-2 | 16 | TRBJ2-1 | TRBD2
SIKEDSGRREQY | TRBV29-1 | 12 | TRBJ2-7 | TRBD2
ASSLGRFNQPQH | TRBV6-1 | 12 | TRBJ1-5 | -
ASSLGRLAGDNEQF | TRBV5-1 | 14 | TRBJ2-1 | TRBD2
ASSFGRRNTEAF | TRBV5-5 | 12 | TRBJ1-1 | -
ASSPQGRGHMMNTEAF | TRBV11-2 | 16 | TRBJ1-1 | TRBD1
ASSPQSGSNYGYT | TRBV12-3/TRBV12-4 | 13 | TRBJ1-2 | -
ASSLKYNEQF | TRBV6-1 | 10 | TRBJ2-1 | -
ASSQDWASANTGELF | TRBV4-3 | 15 | TRBJ2-2 | -
ASSLRLGNQPQH | TRBV12-3/TRBV12-4 | 12 | TRBJ1-5 | -
ASSPADRGYNEQF | TRBV18 | 13 | TRBJ2-1 | TRBD1
ASSIIPDTQY | TRBV5-1 | 10 | TRBJ2-3 | -
ASGTAFNEKLF | TRBV3-1 | 11 | TRBJ1-4 | -
ASSQDWAVNTGELF | TRBV4-3 | 14 | TRBJ2-2 | -
ASSLTSGYYNEQF | TRBV5-1 | 13 | TRBJ2-1 | TRBD2
ASSYSEAAGEQY | TRBV10-1 | 12 | TRBJ2-7 | -
SVEGAREYGYT | TRBV29-1 | 11 | TRBJ1-2 | -
ASSLGGGQGAGNTEAF | TRBV5-1 | 16 | TRBJ1-1 | TRBD1
SSGMAGGGEQF | TRBV29-1 | 11 | TRBJ2-1 | TRBD2
ASSPVGEDTEAF | TRBV6-6 | 12 | TRBJ1-1 | -
ATGGSRTEAF | TRBV2 | 10 | TRBJ1-1 | -
AIGGSPVYEQY | TRBV10-3 | 11 | TRBJ2-7 | -
ASSRSGDTDTQY | TRBV5-5 | 12 | TRBJ2-3 | -
ASTPTGGVNQPQH | TRBV2 | 13 | TRBJ1-5 | TRBD1
ASKGAHSGTTDTQY | TRBV27 | 14 | TRBJ2-3 | -
ASSSSGRAEETQY | TRBV5-1 | 13 | TRBJ2-5 | TRBD2
ASSFIQAEKLF | TRBV11-2 | 11 | TRBJ1-4 | -
ASSPNVGRNYEQY | TRBV9 | 13 | TRBJ2-7 | -
ASSPSSGRTLGEQF | TRBV4-1 | 14 | TRBJ2-1 | TRBD2